The present entry profiles one TCR beta chain with its context. The junction had 4 bases not matched to a gene; V was cut back by 5 bases and J by 0 bases. Germline lookup yields CDR1 SGHTA and CDR2 FQGNSA. The CDR3 totals 15 residues. This sample stems from a study of blood T cell repertoires in COVID-19. The overall study: Material from acute and convalescent COVID-19 was sourced from the United States, Italy and Spain. The cDNA or gDNA used as material had been derived from T cells, B-cell-depleted T cells, or PBMCs.

TCRdb's table, derived via immunoSEQ multiplex PCR, lists solely in-frame clones and lacks some. The repertoire has 250,000 or so clones, nearly 90% of them found once; the top ten carry 3%. The TCR sequence derives from a young man with active or convalescent COVID-19. The J gene is TRBJ2-1, the V gene TRBV7-2, with 7 bases fitting TRBD2. Sequenced material: peripheral blood. The CDR3 DNA sequence: TGTGCCAGCAGCGGCCGGACTAGCTCCTACAATGAGCAGTTCTTC. It yields the protein CASSGRTSSYNEQFF.